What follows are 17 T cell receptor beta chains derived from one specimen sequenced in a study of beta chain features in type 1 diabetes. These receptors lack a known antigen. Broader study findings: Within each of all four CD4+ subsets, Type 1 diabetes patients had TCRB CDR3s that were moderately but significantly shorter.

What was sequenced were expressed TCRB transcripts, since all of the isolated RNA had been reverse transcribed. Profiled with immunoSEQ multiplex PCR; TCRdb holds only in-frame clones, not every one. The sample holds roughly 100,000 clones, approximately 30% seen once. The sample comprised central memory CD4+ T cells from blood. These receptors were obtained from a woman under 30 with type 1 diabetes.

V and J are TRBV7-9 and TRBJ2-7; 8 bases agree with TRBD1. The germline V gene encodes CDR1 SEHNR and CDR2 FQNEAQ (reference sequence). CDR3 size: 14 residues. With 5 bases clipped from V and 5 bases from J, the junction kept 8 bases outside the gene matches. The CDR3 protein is CASSPRQGKNEQYV. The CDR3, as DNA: TGTGCCAGCAGCCCGAGACAGGGGAAGAACGAGCAGTACGTC.

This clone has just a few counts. CDR3 in DNA: TGTGCCAGCAGCCCGCTTCGGGGACAGGGCAATGAGCAGTTCTTC. It encodes CASSPLRGQGNEQFF. This chain links TRBV7-2 with TRBJ2-1, with TRBD1 matching 9 bases. This CDR3 has 15 residues. Germline loops: CDR1 SGHTA, CDR2 FQGNSA. V lost 5 bases and J lost 6; bases outside the gene matches: 8.

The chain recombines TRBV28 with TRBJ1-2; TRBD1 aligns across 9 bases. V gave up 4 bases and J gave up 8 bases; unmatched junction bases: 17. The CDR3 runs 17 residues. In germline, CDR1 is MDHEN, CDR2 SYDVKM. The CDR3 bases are TGTGCCAGCAGTTCCCCTACATCAATCGGACAGGGGAAAGGCTACACCTTC. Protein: CASSSPTSIGQGKGYTF.

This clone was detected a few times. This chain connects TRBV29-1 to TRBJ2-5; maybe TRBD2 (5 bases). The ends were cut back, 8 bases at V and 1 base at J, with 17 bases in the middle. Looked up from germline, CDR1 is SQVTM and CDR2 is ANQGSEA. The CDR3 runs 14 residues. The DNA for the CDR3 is TGCAGCTTCGAGGGCCAGGCGGCCCAAGAGACCCAGTACTTC. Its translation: CSFEGQAAQETQYF.

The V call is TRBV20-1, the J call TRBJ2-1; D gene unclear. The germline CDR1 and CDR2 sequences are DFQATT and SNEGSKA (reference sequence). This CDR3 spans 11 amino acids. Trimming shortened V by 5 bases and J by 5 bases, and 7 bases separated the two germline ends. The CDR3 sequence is CSAEPDNEQFF. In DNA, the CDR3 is TGCAGTGCTGAGCCCGACAATGAGCAGTTCTTC.

This CDR3 reads CASSLAWTGGSGYTF. The DNA for the CDR3 is TGTGCCAGCAGCTTGGCCTGGACAGGGGGAAGCGGCTACACCTTC. This chain uses TRBV5-8 with TRBJ1-2; 10 bases agree with TRBD1. Germline V gene data show CDR1 as SGHTS and CDR2 as YDEGEE. J was trimmed by 8 bases and V by 0 bases; bases with no gene match: 7. CDR3 length: 15 residues.

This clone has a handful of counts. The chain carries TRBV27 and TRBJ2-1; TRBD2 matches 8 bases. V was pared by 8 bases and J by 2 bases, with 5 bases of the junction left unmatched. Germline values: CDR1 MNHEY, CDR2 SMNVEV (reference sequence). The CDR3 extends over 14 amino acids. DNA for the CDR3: TGTGCCAGCTGTAGCGGGAACACCTACAATGAGCAGTTCTTC. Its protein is CASCSGNTYNEQFF.

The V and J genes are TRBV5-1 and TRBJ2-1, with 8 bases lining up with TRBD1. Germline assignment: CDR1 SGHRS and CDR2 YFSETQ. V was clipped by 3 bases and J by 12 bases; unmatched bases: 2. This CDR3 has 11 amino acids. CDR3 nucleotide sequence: TGCGCCAGCAGCTACGGGACAGGGCAGTTCTTC. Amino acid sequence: CASSYGTGQFF.

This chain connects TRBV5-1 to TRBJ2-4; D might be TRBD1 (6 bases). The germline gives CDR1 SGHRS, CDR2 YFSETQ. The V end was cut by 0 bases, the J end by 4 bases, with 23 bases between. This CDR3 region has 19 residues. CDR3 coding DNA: TGCGCCAGCAGCTTGGGGATTGACTGGACAGACAAAGGGAAAAACATTCAGTACTTC. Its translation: CASSLGIDWTDKGKNIQYF.

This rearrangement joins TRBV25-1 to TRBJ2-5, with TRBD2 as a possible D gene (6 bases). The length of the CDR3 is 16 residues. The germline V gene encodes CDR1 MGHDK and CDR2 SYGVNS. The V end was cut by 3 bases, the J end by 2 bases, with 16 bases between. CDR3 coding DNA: TGTGCCAGCAGTGACGGAGGGTGGGACGCTCAAGAGACCCAGTACTTC. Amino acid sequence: CASSDGGWDAQETQYF.

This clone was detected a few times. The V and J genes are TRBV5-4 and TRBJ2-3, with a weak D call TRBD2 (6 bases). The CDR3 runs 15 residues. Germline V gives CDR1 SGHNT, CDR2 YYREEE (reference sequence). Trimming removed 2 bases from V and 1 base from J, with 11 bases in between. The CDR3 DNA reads TGTGCCAGCAGCTTCAGCCCGGGAGGCACAGATACGCAGTATTTT. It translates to CASSFSPGGTDTQYF.

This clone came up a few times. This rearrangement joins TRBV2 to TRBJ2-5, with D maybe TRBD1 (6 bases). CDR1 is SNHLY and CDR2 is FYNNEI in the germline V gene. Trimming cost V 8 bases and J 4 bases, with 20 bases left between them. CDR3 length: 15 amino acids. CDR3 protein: CASDPQGRSGETQYF. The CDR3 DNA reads TGTGCCAGCGATCCTCAGGGGCGATCGGGAGAGACCCAGTACTTC.

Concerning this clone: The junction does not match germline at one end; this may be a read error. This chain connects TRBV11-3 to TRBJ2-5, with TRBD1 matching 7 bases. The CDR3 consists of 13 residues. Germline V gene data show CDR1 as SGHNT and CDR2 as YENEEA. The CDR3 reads CTSSSGQQETQYF. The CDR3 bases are TGTACCAGCAGCTCGGGACAGCAAGAGACCCAGTACTTC.

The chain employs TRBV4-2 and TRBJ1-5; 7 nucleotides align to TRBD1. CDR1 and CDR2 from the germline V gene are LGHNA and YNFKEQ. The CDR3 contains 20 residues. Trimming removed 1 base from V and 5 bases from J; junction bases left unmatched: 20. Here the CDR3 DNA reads TGTGCCAGCAGCCAAGCTCCCGGGGACAGTTCCCCCACGGGCCATCAGCCCCAGCATTTT. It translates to CASSQAPGDSSPTGHQPQHF.

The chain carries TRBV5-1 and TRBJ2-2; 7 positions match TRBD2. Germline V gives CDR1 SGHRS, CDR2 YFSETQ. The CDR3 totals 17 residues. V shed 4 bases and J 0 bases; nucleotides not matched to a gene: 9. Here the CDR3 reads CASSPNPGRANTGELFF. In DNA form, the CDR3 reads TGCGCCAGCAGCCCGAACCCGGGGAGGGCGAACACCGGGGAGCTGTTTTTT.

The CDR3 DNA reads as TGTGCCACCAGCAGAGATTTCGGGGGAGTCTCCTACAATGAGCAGTTCTTC. Encoded protein: CATSRDFGGVSYNEQFF. V gene TRBV15 combines with J gene TRBJ2-1; a possible D gene is TRBD2 (6 bases). Germline CDR1 LNHNV, CDR2 YYDKDF (reference sequence). The ends were cut back, 0 bases at V and 0 bases at J, with 12 bases in the middle. This CDR3 is built from 17 residues.

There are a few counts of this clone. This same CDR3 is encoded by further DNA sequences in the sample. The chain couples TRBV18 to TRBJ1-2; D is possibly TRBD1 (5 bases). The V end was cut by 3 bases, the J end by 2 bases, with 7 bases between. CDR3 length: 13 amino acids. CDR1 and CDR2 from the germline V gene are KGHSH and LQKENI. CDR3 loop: CASSPDRNYGYTF. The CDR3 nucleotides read TGTGCCAGCTCACCCGACAGAAACTATGGCTACACCTTC. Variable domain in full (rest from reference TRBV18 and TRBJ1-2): NAGVMQNPRHLVRRRGQEARLRCSPMKGHSHVYWYRQLPEEGLKFMVYLQKENIIDESGMPKERFSAEFPKEGPSILRIQQVVRGDSAAYFCASSPDRNYGYTFGSGTRLTVV.